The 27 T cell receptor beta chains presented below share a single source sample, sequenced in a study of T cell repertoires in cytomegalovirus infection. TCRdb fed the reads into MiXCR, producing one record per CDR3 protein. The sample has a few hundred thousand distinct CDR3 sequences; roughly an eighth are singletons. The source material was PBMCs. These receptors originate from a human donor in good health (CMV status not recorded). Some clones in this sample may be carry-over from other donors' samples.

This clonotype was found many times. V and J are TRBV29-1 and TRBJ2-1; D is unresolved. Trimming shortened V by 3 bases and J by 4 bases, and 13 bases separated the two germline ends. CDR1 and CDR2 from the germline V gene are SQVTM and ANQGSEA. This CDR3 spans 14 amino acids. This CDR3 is CSVEWWAMYNEQFF. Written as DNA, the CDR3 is TGCAGCGTTGAGTGGTGGGCAATGTACAATGAGCAGTTCTTC.

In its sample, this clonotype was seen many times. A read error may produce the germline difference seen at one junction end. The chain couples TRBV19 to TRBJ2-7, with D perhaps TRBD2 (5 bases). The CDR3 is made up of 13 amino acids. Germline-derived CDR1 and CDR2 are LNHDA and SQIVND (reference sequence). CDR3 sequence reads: CASSPGIAYEQYF. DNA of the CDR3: TGTGCAAGTAGTCCCGGGATCGCCTACGAGCAGTACTTC.

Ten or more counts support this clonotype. In DNA form, the CDR3 reads TGCGCCAGCCGAGCAGGGGGCGATCAGCCCCAGCATTTT. Its translation: CASRAGGDQPQHF. This chain uses TRBV5-1 with TRBJ1-5; 8 bases are shared with TRBD1. Germline V gene data show CDR1 as SGHRS and CDR2 as YFSETQ. With V trimmed by 7 bases and J by 5 bases, 5 bases remained unmatched. The CDR3 runs to 13 residues.

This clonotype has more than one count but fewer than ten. CDR3 region: CSARDAGAFF. In DNA form, the CDR3 reads TGCAGTGCTAGAGATGCAGGGGCTTTCTTT. The rearrangement uses TRBV20-1 and TRBJ1-1; tentatively, D is TRBD1 (5 bases). The CDR3 consists of 10 residues. Trimming took 0 bases from V and 11 from J, leaving 7 bases between them. Looked up from germline, CDR1 is DFQATT and CDR2 is SNEGSKA (reference sequence).

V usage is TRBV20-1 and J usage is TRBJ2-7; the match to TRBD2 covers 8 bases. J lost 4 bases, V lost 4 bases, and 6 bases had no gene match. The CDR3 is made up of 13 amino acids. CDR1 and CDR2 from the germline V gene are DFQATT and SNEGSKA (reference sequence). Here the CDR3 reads CSAKGLAQYEQYF. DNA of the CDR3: TGCAGTGCTAAAGGACTAGCCCAATACGAGCAGTACTTC.

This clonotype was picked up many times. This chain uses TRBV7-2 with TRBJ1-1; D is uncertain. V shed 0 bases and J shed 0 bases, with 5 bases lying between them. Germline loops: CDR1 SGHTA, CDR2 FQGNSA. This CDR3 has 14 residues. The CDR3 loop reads CASSLAQMNTEAFF. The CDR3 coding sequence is TGTGCCAGCAGCTTAGCGCAGATGAACACTGAAGCTTTCTTT.

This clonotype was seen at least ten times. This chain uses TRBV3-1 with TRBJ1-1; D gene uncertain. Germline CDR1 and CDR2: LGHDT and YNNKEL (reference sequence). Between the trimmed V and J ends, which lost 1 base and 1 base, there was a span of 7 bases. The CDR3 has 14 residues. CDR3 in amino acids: CASSQGTANTEAFF. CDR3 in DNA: TGTGCCAGCAGCCAAGGAACAGCGAACACTGAAGCTTTCTTT.

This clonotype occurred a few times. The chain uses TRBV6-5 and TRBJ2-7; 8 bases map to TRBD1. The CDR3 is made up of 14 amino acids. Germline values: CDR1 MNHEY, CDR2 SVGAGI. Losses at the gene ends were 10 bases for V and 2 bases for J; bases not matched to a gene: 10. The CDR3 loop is CATNRQGLPYEQYF. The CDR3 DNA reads TGTGCCACCAATCGACAGGGGCTTCCCTACGAGCAGTACTTC.

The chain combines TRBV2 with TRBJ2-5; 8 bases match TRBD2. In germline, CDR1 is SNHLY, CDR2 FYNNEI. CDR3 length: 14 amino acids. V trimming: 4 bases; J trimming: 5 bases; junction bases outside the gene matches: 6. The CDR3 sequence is CASSAGRAVETQYF. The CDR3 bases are TGTGCCAGCAGTGCCGGGAGGGCCGTGGAGACCCAGTACTTC.

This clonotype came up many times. The CDR3 loop reads CASSPRGTLNAYQPQHF. Written as DNA, the CDR3 is TGTGCCAGCAGCCCACGTGGGACCCTGAACGCGTATCAGCCCCAGCATTTT. The genes are TRBV7-8 and TRBJ1-5; TRBD1 might be the D (5 bases). Germline V gene sequence: CDR1 SGHVS, CDR2 FQNEAQ. The CDR3 has 17 amino acids. V was shortened by 5 bases and J by 5 bases, with 22 bases between the two germline ends.

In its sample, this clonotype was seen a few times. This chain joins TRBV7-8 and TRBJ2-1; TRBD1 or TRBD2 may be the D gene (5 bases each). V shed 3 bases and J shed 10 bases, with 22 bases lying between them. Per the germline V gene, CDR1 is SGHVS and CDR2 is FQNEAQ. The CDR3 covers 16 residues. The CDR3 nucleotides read TGTGCCAGCAGCTTGGGGGTCCTTATTGGGGCACGAGAGCAGTTCTTC. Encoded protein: CASSLGVLIGAREQFF.

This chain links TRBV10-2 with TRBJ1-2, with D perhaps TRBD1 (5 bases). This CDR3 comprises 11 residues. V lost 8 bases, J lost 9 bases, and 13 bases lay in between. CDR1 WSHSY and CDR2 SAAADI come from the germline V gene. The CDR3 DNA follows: TGCGCCAGCGTGACCGACAGTAGCTACACCTTC. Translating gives CASVTDSSYTF.

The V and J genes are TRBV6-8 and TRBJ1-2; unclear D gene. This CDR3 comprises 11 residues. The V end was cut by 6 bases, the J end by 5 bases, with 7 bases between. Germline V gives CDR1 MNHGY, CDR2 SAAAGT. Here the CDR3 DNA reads TGTGCCAGCAGCCAACCTTATGGCTACACCTTC. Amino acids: CASSQPYGYTF.

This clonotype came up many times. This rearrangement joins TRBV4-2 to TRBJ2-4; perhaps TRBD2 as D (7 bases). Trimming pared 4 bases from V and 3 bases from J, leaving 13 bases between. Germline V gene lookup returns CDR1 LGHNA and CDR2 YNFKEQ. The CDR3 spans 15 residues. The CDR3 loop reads CASSLERGGKNIQYF. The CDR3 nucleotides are TGTGCCAGCAGCCTCGAGAGGGGGGGCAAAAACATTCAGTACTTC.

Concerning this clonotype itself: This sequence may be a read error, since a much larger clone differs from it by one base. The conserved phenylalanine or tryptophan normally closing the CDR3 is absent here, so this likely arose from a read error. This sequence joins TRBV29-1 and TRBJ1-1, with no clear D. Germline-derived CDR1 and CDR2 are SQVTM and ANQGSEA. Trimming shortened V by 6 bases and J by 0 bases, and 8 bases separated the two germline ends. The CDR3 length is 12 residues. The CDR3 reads CSVARMNTEAFV. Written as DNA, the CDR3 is TGCAGCGTAGCTAGGATGAACACTGAAGCTTTCGTT.

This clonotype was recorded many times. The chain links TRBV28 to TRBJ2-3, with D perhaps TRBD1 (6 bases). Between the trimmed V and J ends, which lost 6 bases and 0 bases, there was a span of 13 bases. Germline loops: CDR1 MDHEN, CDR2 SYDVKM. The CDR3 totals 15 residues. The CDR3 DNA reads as TGTGCCAGCAGGGCAGGGACATCTAGCACAGATACGCAGTATTTT. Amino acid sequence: CASRAGTSSTDTQYF.

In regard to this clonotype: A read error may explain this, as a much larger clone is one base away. CDR3 sequence (DNA): TGTGCCAGCAGTTCGATCTCTGGAAACACCATATATTTT. Its protein is CASSSISGNTIYF. The V and J genes are TRBV12-3 or TRBV12-4 and TRBJ1-3; D not certain. V was cut by 4 bases and J by 0 bases, with 4 bases left in between. This CDR3 contains 13 residues.

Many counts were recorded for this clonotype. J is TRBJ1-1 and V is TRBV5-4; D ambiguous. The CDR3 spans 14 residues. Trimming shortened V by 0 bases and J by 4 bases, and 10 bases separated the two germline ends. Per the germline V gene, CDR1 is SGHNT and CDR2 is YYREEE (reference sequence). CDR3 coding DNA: TGTGCCAGCAGCTTGGAATGGGGTGGCACTGAAGCTTTCTTT. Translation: CASSLEWGGTEAFF.

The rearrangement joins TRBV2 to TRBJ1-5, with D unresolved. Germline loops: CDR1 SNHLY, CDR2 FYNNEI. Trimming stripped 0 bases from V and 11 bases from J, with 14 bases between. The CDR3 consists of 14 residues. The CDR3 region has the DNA TGTGCCAGCAGTGAAGCGCTAGCCGGAAGGTCCCAGCATTTT. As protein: CASSEALAGRSQHF.

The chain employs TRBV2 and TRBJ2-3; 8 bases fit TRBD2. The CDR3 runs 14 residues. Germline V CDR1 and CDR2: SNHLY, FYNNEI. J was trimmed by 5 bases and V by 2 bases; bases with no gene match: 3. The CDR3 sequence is CASSESGSGDTQYF. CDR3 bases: TGTGCCAGCAGTGAAAGCGGGAGCGGAGATACGCAGTATTTT.

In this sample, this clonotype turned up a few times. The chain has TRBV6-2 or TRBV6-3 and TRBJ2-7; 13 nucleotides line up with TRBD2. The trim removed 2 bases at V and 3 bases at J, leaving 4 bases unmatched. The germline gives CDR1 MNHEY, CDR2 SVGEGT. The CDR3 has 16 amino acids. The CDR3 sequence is CASSYGTSGTVYEQYF. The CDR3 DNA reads TGTGCCAGCAGTTACGGGACTAGCGGGACCGTCTACGAGCAGTACTTC.

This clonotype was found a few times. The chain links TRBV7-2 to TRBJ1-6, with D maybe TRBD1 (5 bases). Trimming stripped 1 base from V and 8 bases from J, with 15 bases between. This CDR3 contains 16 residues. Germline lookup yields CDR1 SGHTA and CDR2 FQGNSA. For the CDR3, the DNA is TGTGCCAGCAGCTTAGACGGGGGGTCCGTGGATTCACCCCTCCACTTT. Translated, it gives CASSLDGGSVDSPLHF.

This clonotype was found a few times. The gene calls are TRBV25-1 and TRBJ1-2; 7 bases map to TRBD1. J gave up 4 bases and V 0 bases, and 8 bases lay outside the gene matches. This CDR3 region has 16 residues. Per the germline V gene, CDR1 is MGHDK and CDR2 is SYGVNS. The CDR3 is CASSEYGGQAGYGYTF. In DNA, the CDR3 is TGTGCCAGCAGTGAATATGGTGGACAGGCTGGCTATGGCTACACCTTC.

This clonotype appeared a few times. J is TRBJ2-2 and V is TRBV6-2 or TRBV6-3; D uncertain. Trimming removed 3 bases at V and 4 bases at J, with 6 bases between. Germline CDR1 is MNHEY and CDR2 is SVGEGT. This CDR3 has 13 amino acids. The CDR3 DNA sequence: TGTGCCAGCAGTTATGGTGCCACCGGGGAGCTGTTTTTT. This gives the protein CASSYGATGELFF.

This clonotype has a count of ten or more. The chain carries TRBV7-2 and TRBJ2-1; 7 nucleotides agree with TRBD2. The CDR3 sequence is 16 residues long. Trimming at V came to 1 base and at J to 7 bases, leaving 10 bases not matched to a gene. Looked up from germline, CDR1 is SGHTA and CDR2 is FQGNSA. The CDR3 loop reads CASSLGGTTGVNEQFF. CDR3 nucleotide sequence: TGTGCCAGCAGCTTAGGGGGGACTACCGGGGTGAATGAGCAGTTCTTC.

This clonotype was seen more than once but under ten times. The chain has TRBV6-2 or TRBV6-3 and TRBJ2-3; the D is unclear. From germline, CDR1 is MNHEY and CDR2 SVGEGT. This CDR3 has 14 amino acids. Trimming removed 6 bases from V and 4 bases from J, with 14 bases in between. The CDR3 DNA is TGTGCCAGCAGCTACGCCGCCTTACCAGATACGCAGTATTTT. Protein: CASSYAALPDTQYF.

This chain's CDR3 is CATSKGQGNTEAFF. The CDR3 nucleotides read TGTGCCACCAGCAAGGGACAGGGGAACACTGAAGCTTTCTTT. The chain couples TRBV15 to TRBJ1-1, with 9 positions matching TRBD1. The CDR3 is made up of 14 amino acids. V gave up 4 bases and J gave up 1 base; unmatched junction bases: 1. Per the germline V gene, CDR1 is LNHNV and CDR2 is YYDKDF (reference sequence).